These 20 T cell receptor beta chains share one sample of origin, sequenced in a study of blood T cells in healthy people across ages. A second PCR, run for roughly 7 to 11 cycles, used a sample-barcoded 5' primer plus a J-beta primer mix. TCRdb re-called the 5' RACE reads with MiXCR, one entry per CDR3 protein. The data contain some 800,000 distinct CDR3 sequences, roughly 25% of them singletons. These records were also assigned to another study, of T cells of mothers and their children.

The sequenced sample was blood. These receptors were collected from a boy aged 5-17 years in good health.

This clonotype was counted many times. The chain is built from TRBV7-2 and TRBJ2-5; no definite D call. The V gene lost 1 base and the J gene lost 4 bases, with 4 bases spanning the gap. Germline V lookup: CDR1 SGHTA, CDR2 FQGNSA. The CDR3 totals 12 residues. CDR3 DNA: TGTGCCAGCAGCTTAGTCCCAGAGACCCAGTACTTC. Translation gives CASSLVPETQYF.

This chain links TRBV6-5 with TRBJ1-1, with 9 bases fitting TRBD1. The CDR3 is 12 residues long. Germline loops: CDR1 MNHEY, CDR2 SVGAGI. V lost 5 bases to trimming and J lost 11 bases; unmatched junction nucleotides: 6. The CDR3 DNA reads TGTGCCAGCAGTGCCCCCGGACAGGGGGCTTTCTTT. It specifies CASSAPGQGAFF.

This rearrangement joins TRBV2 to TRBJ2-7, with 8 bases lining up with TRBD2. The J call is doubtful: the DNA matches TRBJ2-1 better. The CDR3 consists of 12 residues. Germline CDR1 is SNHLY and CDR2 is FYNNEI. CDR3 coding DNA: TGTGCCAGCAGTGGGTCTAGCGGGGAGCAGTTCTTC. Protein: CASSGSSGEQFF.

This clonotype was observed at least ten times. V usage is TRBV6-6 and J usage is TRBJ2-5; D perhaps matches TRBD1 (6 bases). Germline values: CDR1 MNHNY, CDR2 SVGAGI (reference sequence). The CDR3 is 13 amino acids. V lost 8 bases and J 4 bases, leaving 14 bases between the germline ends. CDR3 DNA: TGTGCCAGCTCGAACCTAGGGGGAGAGACCCAGTACTTC. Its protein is CASSNLGGETQYF.

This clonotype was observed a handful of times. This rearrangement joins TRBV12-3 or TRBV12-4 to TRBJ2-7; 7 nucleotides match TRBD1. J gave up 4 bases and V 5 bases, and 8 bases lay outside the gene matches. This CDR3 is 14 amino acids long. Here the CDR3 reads CASSPGTADYEQYF. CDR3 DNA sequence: TGTGCCAGCAGTCCCGGGACAGCCGATTACGAGCAGTACTTC.

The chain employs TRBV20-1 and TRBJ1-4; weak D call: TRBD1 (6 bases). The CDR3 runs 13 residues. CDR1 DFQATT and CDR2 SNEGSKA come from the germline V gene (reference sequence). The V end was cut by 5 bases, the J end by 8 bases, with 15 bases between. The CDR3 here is CSADHRTEEKLFF. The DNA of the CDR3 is TGCAGTGCTGACCATCGGACAGAAGAAAAACTGTTTTTT.

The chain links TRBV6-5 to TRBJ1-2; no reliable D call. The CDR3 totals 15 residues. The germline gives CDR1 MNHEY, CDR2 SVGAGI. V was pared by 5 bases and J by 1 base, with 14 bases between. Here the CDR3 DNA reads TGTGCCAGCAGTACTTCCAGGCTCAATAACTATGGCTACACCTTC. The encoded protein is CASSTSRLNNYGYTF.

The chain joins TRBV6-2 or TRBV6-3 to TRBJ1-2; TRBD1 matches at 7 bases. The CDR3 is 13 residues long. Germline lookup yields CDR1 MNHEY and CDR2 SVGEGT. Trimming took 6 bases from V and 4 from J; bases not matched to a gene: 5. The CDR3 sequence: CASSWTGLYGYTF. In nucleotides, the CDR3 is TGTGCCAGCAGCTGGACAGGCCTCTATGGCTACACCTTC.

CDR3 loop: CSADGGETQYF. DNA of the CDR3: TGCAGTGCAGATGGGGGGGAGACCCAGTACTTC. The chain links TRBV20-1 to TRBJ2-5; a weak D match, TRBD2 (6 bases). This CDR3 has 11 amino acids. Trimming left V 6 bases short and J 5 bases short, with 10 bases between. CDR1 and CDR2 (germline): DFQATT, SNEGSKA (reference sequence).

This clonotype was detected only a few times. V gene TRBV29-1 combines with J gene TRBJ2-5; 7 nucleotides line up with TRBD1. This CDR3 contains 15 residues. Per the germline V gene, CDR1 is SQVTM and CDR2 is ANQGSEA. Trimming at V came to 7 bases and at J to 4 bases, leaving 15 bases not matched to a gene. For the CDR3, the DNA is TGCAGCGCTTGGAGACAGGGTATCACTGGAGAGACCCAGTACTTC. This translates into CSAWRQGITGETQYF.

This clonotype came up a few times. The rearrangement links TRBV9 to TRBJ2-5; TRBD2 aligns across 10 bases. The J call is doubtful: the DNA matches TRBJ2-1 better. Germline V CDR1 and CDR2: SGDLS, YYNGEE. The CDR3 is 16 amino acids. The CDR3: CASSELGTSALNEQFF. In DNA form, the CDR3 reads TGTGCCAGCAGCGAGCTGGGGACTAGCGCTCTTAATGAGCAGTTCTTC.

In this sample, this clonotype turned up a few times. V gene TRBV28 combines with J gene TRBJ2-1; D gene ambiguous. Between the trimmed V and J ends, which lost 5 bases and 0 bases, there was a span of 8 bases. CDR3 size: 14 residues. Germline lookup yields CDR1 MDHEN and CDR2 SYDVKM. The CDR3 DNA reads TGTGCCAGCAGTGACCTCAGCTCCTACAATGAGCAGTTCTTC. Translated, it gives CASSDLSSYNEQFF.

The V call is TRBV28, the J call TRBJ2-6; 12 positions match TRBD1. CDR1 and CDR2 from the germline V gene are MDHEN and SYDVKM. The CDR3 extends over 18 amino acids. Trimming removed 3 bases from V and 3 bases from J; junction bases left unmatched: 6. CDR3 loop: CASSFRDRGPFGANVLTF. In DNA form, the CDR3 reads TGTGCCAGCAGTTTCCGGGACAGGGGGCCTTTTGGGGCCAACGTCCTGACTTTC.

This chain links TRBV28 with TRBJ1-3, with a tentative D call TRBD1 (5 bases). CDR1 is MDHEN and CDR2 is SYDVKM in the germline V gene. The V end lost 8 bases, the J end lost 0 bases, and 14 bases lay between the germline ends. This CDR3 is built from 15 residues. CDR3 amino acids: CASRYPGSSGNTIYF. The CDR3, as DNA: TGTGCCAGCCGCTACCCAGGGAGCTCTGGAAACACCATATATTTT.

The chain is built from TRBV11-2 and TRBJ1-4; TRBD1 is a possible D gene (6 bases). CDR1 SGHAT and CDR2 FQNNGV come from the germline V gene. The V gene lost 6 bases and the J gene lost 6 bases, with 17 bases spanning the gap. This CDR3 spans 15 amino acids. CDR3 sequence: CASRINREQDEKLFF. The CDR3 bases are TGTGCCAGCAGAATAAACAGGGAGCAAGATGAAAAACTGTTTTTT.

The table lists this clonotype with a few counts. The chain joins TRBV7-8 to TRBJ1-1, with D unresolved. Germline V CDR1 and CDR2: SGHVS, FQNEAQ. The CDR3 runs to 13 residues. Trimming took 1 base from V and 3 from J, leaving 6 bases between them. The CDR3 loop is CASSLVEDTEAFF. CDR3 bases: TGTGCCAGCAGCTTAGTCGAGGACACTGAAGCTTTCTTT.

The CDR3 sequence: CASSLSPGSGNTIYF. The CDR3 nucleotides are TGTGCCAGCAGCTTAAGTCCCGGATCTGGAAACACCATATATTTT. This chain uses TRBV7-2 with TRBJ1-3; D call uncertain. Between the trimmed V and J ends, which lost 2 bases and 1 base, there was a span of 9 bases. Germline-derived CDR1 and CDR2 are SGHTA and FQGNSA. The CDR3 has 15 residues.

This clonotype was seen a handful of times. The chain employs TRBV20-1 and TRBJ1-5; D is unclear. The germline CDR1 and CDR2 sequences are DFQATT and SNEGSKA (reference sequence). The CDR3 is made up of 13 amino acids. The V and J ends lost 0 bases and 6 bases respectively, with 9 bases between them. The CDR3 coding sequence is TGCAGTGCTAGAGATAACGGGTTTCAGCCCCAGCATTTT. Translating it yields CSARDNGFQPQHF.

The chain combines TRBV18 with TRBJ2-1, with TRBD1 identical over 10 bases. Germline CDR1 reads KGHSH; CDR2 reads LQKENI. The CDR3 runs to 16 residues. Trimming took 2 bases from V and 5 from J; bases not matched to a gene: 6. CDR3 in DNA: TGTGCCAGCTCACCAGGGACAGGGGTCTCTGACAATGAGCAGTTCTTC. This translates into CASSPGTGVSDNEQFF.

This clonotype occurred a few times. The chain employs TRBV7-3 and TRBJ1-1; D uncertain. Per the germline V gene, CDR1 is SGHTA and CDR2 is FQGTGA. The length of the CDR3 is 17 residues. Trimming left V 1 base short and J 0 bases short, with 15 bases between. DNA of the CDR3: TGTGCCAGCAGCTTAAGCCCCAGCGGATTACTGAACACTGAAGCTTTCTTT. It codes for CASSLSPSGLLNTEAFF.